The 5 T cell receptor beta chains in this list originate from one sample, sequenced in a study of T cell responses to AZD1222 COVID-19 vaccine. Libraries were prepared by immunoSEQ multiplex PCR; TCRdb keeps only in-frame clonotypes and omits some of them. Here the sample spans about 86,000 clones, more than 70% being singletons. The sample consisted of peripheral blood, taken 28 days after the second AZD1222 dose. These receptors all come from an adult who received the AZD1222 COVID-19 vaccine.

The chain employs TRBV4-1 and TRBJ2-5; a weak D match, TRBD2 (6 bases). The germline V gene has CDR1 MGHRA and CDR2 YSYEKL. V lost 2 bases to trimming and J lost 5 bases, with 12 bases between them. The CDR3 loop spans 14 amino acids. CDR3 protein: CASSQLEGRETQYF. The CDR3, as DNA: TGCGCCAGCAGCCAACTGGAGGGTAGGGAGACCCAGTACTTC.

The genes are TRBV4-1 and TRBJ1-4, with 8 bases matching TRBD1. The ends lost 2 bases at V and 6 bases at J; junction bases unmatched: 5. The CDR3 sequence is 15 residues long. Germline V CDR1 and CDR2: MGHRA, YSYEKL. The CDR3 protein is CASSQPGQGYEKLFF. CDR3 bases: TGCGCCAGCAGCCAACCCGGACAGGGTTATGAAAAACTGTTTTTT.

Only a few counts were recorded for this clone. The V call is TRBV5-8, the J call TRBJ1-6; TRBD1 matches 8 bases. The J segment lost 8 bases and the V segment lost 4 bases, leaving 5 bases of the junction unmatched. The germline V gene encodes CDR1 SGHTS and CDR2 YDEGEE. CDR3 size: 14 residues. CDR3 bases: TGTGCCAGCAGCCGGGACAGGAACGATTCACCCCTCCACTTT. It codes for CASSRDRNDSPLHF.

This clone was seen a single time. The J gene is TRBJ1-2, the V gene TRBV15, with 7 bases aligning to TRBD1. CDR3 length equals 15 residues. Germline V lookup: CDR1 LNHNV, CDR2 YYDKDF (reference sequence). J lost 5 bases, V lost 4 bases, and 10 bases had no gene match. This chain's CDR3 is CATSKQGMGRYGYTF. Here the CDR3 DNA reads TGTGCCACCAGCAAACAGGGGATGGGGCGATATGGCTACACCTTC.

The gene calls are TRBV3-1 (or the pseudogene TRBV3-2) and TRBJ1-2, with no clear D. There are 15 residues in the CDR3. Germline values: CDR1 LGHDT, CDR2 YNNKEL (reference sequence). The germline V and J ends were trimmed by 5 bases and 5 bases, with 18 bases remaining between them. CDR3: CASSSQVTEVYGYTF. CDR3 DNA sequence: TGTGCCAGCAGCTCCCAAGTGACGGAAGTATATGGCTACACCTTC.